This T cell receptor (beta chain) was captured by sequencing in a study of blood T cell repertoires in COVID-19. Across the whole study: Nucleic acid was either cDNA or gDNA, and it came from T cells, B-cell-depleted T cells, or PBMCs.

The CDR3 runs 15 residues. V lost 5 bases to trimming and J lost 5 bases, with 18 bases between them. Germline CDR1 reads SNHLY; CDR2 reads FYNNEI. How the authors handled the data: Scientists estimated how many nucleated cells there were by amplifying reference gene primers. Sequencing was performed with immunoSEQ multiplex PCR; in TCRdb, only in-frame clones are kept and a portion is missing. The DNA was the basis for D and trimming; V, J and clone size are from that table. Among fewer than 200,000 clones listed, roughly 85% were seen once. Sequenced: peripheral blood. This rearrangement joins TRBV2 to TRBJ2-5; a weak D match, TRBD2 (7 bases). The receptor was derived from a woman between 65 and 79 years old with acute or convalescent COVID-19. The CDR3 coding sequence is TGTGCCAGCAGTCCCGGGGGCGGGAGCCGTGAGACCCAGTACTTC. The encoded protein is CASSPGGGSRETQYF. The entire variable domain, with the rest obtained from reference TRBV2 and TRBJ2-5, is as follows: EPEVTQTPSHQVTQMGQEVILRCVPISNHLYFYWYRQILGQKVEFLVSFYNNEISEKSEIFDDQFSVERPDGSNFTLKIRSTKLEDSAMYFCASSPGGGSRETQYFGPGTRLLVL.